The source of this TCR beta chain is a study of T cells after yellow fever vaccination. CDR1 SGHVS and CDR2 FNYEAQ come from the germline V gene. The length of the CDR3 is 15 residues. Trimming left V 4 bases short and J 3 bases short, with 16 bases between. One entry per CDR3 protein results from TCRdb running MiXCR on the 5' RACE reads. The repertoire consists of 360,000 or so distinct CDR3 sequences, with about 9.9% occurring once and the leading ten covering 18%. The chain links TRBV7-6 to TRBJ2-7, with D possibly matching TRBD1 (6 bases). The input for sequencing was PBMCs, taken on the day of the first yellow fever vaccination. This receptor was taken from a man between 18 and 35 years old who received the YFV17D yellow fever vaccine. CDR3 nucleotide sequence: TGTGCCAGCAGCTCTTTGCCGGGACAACTCTACGAGCAGTACTTC. This encodes CASSSLPGQLYEQYF. The full variable domain, in which reference TRBV7-6 and TRBJ2-7 provide the parts outside the CDR3, is GAGVSQSPRYKVTKRGQDVALRCDPISGHVSLYWYRQALGQGPEFLTYFNYEAQQDKSGLPNDRFSAERPEGSISTLTIQRTEQRDSAMYRCASSSLPGQLYEQYFGPGTRLTVT.